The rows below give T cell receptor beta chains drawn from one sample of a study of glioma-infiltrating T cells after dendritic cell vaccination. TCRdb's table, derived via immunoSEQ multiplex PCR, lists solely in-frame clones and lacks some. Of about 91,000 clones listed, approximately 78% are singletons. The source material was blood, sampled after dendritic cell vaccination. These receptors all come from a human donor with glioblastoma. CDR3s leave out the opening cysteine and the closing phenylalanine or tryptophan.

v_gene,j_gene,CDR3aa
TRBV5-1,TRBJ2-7,ASSKGTSGGGIYEQY
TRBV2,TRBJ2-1,ASRGAGAYNEQF
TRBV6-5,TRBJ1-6,ASRRTGGHNSPLH
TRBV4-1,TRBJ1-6,ASSQDSSGLTLRRDSPLH
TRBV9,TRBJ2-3,ASSVMGGPFTDTQY
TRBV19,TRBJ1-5,ASMGGGQPQH
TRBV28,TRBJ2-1,ASSSRTGLHEQF
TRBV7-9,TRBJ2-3,ASSLDGGVGTQY
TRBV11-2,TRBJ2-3,ASSSLAGGTYTQY
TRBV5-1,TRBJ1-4,ASSPGDRGTNEKLF
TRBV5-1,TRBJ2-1,ASSLSLAAFNEQF
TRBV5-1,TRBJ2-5,ASSLTGQYQETQY
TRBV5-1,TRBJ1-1,ASSTRTLDRERDTEAF
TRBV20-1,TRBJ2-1,SAGLAEQF
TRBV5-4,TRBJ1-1,ASSLVDRMNTEAF
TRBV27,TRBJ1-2,ASSLYGTAKPDSGYT
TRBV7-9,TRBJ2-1,ASRAQGPTGDNEQF
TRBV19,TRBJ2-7,ASSYGGSYEQY
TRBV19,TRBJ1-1,ASSTHGTGGGYAF
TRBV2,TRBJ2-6,ASSLTGQNSGANVLT
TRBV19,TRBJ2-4,ASSISQVENIQY
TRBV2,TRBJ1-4,ASSRMDRGGEKLF
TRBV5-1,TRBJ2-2,ASSLLLTTGELF
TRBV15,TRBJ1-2,ATSSATGVNYGYT
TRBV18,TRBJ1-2,ASSKIGVPDYGYT
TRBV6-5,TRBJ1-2,ASSLHSTGSYGYT
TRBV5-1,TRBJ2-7,ASSSTQGASEQY
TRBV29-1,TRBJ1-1,SVEQGGTEAF